This T cell receptor (beta chain) came from a study of glioma-infiltrating T cells. A word on this clonotype: Its antigen is not known. This may be a read error: a much more frequent sequence differs by one nucleotide.

The iRepertoire nested amplicon-rescue multiplex PCR amplified TCR alpha and beta CDR3s from RNA. For one-step reverse transcription and amplification, about 90-400 ng of tissue mRNA or PBMC total RNA was used. From the multiplex PCR reads, TCRdb called clonotypes with MiXCR, one entry per CDR3 protein. The sample has 44,000 or so distinct CDR3 sequences, approximately 20% seen once; the top ten hold around 6.3%. The CDR3 sequence is 12 residues long. Trimming stripped 5 bases from V and 4 bases from J, with 9 bases between. CDR1 and CDR2 from the germline V gene are SQVTM and ANQGSEA. Whole-study findings and limits: Above-expected tissue-blood divergence occurred in all gliomas, most in low-grade ones. Tissue and blood shared very few CDR3 sequences.

The chain recombines TRBV29-1 with TRBJ1-5; no reliable D call. The TCR was taken from a human donor with low-grade glioma or glioblastoma, undergoing nonglioma brain surgery, or in good health (not recorded which). Sequenced material: glioma tissue, nonneoplastic brain tissue, or PBMCs (not recorded which). CDR3 residues: CSVRWENQPQHF. The CDR3 bases are TGCAGCGTTAGATGGGAAAATCAGCCCCAGCATTTT.